This T cell receptor beta chain was observed in a study of shared clonotypes between healthy human individuals. Clones were sequenced by immunoSEQ multiplex PCR, and TCRdb holds only the in-frame ones, with some missing. The sample has more than 850,000 clones, roughly 74% seen once. V shed 7 bases and J shed 5 bases, with 12 bases lying between them. CDR3 length: 13 residues. Germline CDR1 reads SNHLY; CDR2 reads FYNNEI. Sequencing input: memory CD4+ T cells from PBMCs. Documented subset: CD45RA-negative fraction. This receptor was identified in a man aged 18 to 29 in good health. Some clones in this sample may be carry-over from other donors' samples. The gene calls are TRBV2 and TRBJ2-1; a possible D gene is TRBD1 (5 bases). The CDR3 bases are TGTGCCAGCAAAGCCACAGGCGACAATGAGCAGTTCTTC. Its translation is CASKATGDNEQFF.